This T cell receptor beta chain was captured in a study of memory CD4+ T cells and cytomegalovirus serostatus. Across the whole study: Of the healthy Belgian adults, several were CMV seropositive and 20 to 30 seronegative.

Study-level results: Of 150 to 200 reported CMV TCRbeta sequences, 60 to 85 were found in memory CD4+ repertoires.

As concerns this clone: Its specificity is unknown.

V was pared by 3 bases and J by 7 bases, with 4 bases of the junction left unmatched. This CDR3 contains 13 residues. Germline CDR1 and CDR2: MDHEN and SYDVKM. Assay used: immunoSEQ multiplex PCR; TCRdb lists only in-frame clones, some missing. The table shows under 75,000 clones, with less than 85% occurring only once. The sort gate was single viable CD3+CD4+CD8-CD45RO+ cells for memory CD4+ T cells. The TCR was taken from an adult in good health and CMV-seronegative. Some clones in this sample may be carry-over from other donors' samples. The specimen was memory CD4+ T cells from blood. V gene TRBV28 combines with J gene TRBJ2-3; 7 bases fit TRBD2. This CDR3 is CASSLAGENTQYF. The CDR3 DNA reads TGTGCCAGCAGTTTGGCGGGGGAAAATACGCAGTATTTT.